This T cell receptor (beta chain) emerged from a study of T cell responses to AZD1222 COVID-19 vaccine. Regarding the study as a whole: Females outnumbered males among donors, who were mostly white British; clonal diversity was possibly underestimated. Following two doses of AZD1222, Spike-specific TCR breadth and depth rose.

Second-dose intervals near 4 or 12 weeks were combined. The V gene's germline CDR1 is LGHDT and CDR2 YNNKEL (reference sequence). V lost 4 bases, J lost 8 bases, and 17 bases lay in between. There are 14 residues in the CDR3. Comment on this clone: Its antigen is unknown.

Using immunoSEQ multiplex PCR, the repertoire was profiled, and TCRdb retains in-frame clones only, with some absent. The data show tens of thousands of clones, approximately 90% seen once. The V and J genes are TRBV3-1 (or the pseudogene TRBV3-2) and TRBJ1-2; D is perhaps TRBD1 (6 bases). The sequencing used peripheral blood, collected 28 days after the second AZD1222 dose. The clonotype was recovered from an adult who received the AZD1222 COVID-19 vaccine. As DNA, the CDR3 is TGTGCCAGCAGCCTCAGCGATGGGACAACAGGCTACACCTTC. Translated: CASSLSDGTTGYTF.